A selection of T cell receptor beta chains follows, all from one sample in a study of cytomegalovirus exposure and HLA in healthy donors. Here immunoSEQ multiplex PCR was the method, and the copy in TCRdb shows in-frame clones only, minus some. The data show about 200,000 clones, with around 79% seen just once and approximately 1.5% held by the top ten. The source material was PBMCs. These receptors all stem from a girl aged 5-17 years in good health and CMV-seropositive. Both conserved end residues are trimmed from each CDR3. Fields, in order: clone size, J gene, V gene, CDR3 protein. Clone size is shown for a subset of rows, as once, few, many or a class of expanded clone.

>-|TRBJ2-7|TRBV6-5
ASSYSTTQGGREQY
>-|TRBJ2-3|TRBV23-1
ASSQSRGGGPTDTQY
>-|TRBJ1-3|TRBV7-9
ASRLTGAANTIY
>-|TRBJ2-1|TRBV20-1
SAGNSEQF
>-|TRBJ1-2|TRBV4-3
ASSPRQGPYGYT
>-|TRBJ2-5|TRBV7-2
ASSLGQGGQTQY
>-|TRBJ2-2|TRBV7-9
SSSLGTGGDTGELF
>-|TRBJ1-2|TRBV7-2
ASSLAEIYGYT
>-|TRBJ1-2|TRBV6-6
ASSYSGNYGYT
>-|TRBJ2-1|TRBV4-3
ASSQHPGGTSYNEQF
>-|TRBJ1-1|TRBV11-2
ASSFGWQGNTEAF
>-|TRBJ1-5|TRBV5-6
ASSRRDVGNQPQH
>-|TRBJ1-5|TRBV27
ASGRYSNQPQH
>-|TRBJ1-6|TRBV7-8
ASSLGGVGNYRH
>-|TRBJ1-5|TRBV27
ASSDRGQGLRYSNQPQH
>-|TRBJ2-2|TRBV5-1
ASSLRENTGELF
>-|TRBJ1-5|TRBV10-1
ASSESRGNQPQH
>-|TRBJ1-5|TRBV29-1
SVEVAGINQPQH
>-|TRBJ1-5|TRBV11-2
ASSSTGGGQPQH
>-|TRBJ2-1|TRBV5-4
ASSLGSGVIYNEQF
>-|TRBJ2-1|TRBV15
ATSGSFHEQF
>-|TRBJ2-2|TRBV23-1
ASSQVAGNLSNTGELF
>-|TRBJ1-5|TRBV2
ASSQAQGAHQPQH
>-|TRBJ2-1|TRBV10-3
AISEQSSYNEQF
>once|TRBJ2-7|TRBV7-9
ASSPAGGEGYEQY
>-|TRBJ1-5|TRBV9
ASSTTFNQPQH
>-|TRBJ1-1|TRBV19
ASSTSSTRNTEAF
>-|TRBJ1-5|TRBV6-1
ASSEWVEGDQPQH
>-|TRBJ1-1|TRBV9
ASSPTGVMNTEAF
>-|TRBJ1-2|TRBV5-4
ASSALDRGGGYT
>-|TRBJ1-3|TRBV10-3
ATMGGGNTIY
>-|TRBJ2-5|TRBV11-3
ASSSGLAGGRGQETQY
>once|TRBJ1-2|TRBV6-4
ASSDWGCYGYT
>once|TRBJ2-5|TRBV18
ASSPRRTSGGAQETQY
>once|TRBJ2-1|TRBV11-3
APAGVPHNEQF
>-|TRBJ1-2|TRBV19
ASRKTGGSDYGYT
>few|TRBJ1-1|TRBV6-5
ASSPLARGVEAF
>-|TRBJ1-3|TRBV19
ASSMDRFSGNTIY
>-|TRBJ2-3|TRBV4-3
ASSQELADTQY
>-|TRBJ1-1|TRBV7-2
ASSPPGMNTEAF
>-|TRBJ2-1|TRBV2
ASSEGTSGEQF
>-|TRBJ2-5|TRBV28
ASSFSSGTGAKHQETQY
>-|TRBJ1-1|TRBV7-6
ASSFEAGIGEAF
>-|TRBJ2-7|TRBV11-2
ASSSSTEFYEQY
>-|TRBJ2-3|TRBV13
ASSGSRGGADTQY
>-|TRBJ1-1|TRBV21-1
ASSRDTSGAF